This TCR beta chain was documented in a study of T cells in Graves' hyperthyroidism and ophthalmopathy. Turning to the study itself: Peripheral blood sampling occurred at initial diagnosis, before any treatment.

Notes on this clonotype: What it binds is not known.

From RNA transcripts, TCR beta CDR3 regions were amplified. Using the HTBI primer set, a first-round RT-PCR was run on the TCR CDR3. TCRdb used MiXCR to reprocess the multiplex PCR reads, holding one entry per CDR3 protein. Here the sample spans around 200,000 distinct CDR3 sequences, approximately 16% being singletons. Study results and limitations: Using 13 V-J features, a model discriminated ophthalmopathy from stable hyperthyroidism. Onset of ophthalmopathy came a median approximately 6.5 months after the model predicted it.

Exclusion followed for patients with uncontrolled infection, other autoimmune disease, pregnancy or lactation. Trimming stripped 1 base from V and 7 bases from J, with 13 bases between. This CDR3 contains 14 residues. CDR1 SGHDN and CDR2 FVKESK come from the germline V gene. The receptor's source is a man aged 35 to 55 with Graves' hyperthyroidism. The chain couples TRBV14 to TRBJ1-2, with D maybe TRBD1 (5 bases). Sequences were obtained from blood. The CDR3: CASSQVDTVRGYTF. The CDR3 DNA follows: TGTGCCAGCAGCCAAGTGGACACGGTCCGTGGCTACACCTTC.